The clone carrying this TCR beta chain turned up a few times. What it recognizes is unknown. TCRdb analysed the 5' RACE reads with MiXCR anew, one entry per CDR3 protein. The sample has hundreds of thousands of distinct CDR3 sequences; around 12% are singletons. CDR3 length equals 18 residues. Trimming at V came to 3 bases and at J to 4 bases, leaving 13 bases not matched to a gene. The sample originates from a study of identical twins. Study conclusions and caveats: Models predicted less out-of-frame TCR alpha sharing in monozygotic twins than was found. Weaker excess sharing between twins was seen in beta out-of-frame sequences. Alpha sequences that were out-of-frame and twin-shared showed an excess of low generation probability.

In addition, the sample was reused for a study of yellow fever vaccine responses in identical twins.

The material sequenced was CD8+ T cells sorted from blood. The clonotype comes from a young woman in good health. The gene calls are TRBV12-3 or TRBV12-4 and TRBJ2-2, with 8 bases that match TRBD2. The CDR3 is CASSLWSSGIGGTGELFF. DNA for the CDR3: TGTGCCAGCAGTTTGTGGAGTAGCGGGATCGGCGGCACCGGGGAGCTGTTTTTT.